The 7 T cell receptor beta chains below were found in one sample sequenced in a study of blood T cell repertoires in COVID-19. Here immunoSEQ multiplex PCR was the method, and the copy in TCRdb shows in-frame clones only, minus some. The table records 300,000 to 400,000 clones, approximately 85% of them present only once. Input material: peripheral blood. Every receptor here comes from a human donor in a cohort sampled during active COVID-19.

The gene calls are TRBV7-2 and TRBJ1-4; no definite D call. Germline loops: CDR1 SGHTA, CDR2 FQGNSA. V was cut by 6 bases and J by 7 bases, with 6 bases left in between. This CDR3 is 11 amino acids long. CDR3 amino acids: CASRQTEKLFF. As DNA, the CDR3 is TGTGCCAGCAGACAAACTGAAAAACTGTTTTTT.

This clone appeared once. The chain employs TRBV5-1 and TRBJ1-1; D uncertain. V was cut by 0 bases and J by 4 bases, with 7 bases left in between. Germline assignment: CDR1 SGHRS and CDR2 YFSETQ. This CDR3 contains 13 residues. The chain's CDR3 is CASSLVGVTEAFF. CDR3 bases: TGCGCCAGCAGCTTGGTAGGAGTCACTGAAGCTTTCTTT.

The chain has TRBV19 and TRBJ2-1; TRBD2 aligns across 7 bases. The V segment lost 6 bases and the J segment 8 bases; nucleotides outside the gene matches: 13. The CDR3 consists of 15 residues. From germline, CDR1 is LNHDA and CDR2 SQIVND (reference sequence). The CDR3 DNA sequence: TGTGCCAGTAGGATGGGGGAGACTAGCCTCGATGAGCAGTTCTTC. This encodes CASRMGETSLDEQFF.

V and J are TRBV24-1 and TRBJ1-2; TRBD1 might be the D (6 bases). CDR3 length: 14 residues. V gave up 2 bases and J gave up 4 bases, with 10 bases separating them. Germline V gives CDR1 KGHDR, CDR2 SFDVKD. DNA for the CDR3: TGTGCCACCAGTGATTCACAGGGTTCCTATGGCTACACCTTC. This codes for CATSDSQGSYGYTF.

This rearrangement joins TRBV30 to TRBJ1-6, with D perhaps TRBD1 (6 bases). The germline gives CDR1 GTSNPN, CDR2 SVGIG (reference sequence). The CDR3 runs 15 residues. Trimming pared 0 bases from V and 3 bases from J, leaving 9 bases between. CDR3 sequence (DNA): TGTGCCTGGAGTGTACGGGACAACTATAATTCACCCCTCCACTTT. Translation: CAWSVRDNYNSPLHF.

In DNA form, the CDR3 reads TGTGCCTCCCTCCTATCCAGGGGATGGTCGGTCACCGGGGAGCTGTTTTTT. Its translation: CASLLSRGWSVTGELFF. The chain carries TRBV30 and TRBJ2-2, with D perhaps matching TRBD1 (6 bases). CDR1 GTSNPN and CDR2 SVGIG come from the germline V gene (reference sequence). The V end was cut by 7 bases, the J end by 4 bases, with 25 bases between. This CDR3 has 17 amino acids.

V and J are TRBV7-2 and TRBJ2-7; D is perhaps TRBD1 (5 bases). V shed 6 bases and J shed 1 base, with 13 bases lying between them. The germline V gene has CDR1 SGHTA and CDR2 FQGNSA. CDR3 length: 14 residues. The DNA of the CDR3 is TGTGCCAGCAGTTCTAGGGGCAATTCCTACGAGCAGTACTTC. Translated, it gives CASSSRGNSYEQYF. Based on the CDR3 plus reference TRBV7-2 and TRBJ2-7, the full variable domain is GAGVSQSPSNKVTEKGKDVELRCDPISGHTALYWYRQSLGQGLEFLIYFQGNSAPDKSGLPSDRFSAERTGGSVSTLTIQRTQQEDSAVYLCASSSRGNSYEQYFGPGTRLTVT.